This T cell receptor (beta chain) appears in the sequencing data of a study of human T cells and chemical hapten exposure (dated by TCRdb to the early 2020s). Regarding the research as a whole: For sensitization, 2% DPC in acetone was applied to a 2 cm by 2 cm area of upper inner arm skin. Blood for TCR sequencing was provided by twenty-nine alopecia patients at one to four time points (pre-sensitization, 2, 6 and 24 weeks). Blood was sampled from patients pre-sensitization (week 0) and at 2, 6 and about 24 weeks after DPC sensitization. Most of the patients in the cohort were female, and the cohort covered alopecia areata with under or over 50% scalp involvement, alopecia totalis and alopecia universalis. Peripheral blood TCR repertoire changes were tracked in vivo in alopecia patients during primary and secondary sensitization to the hapten diphenylcyclopropenone (DPC). Patch testing was done on the upper back using Finn chambers containing 0.01% DPC, and results were scored after 6 days according to International Contact Dermatitis Research Group standards. Patients additionally received weekly therapeutic DPC doses to the scalp throughout the approximately 25-week study period. Libraries were combined into a pool for sequencing, and differences in TCR yield between samples came mainly from small differences in library volumes within the pool.

This clonotype occurred a few times. The antigen this receptor binds is unknown. The input lacks base qualities; no much larger clone sits a single base away. Explained via the paper, the time point label denotes: pre-sensitization, week 0. The treatment or condition label corresponds to: therapeutic diphenylcyclopropenone sensitization with weekly scalp DPC. At every patch-test visit, the blood draw took place before the patch test was put on. Patients were considered eligible if aged 18 to 70, diagnosed with alopecia and deemed suitable for DPC therapy, and patients were excluded if pregnant. Total RNA was extracted from unfractionated whole blood collected in Tempus Blood RNA tubes. Points the paper makes about the study in general: No change with DPC sensitization was found in the number of TCRs above 1 in 1000 frequency, and no evidence of global repertoire structure alterations was found. The number of PT1 expanded TCRs positively correlated with patch test score, significant at thresholds 8, 16 and 32 but not 4. Because every patient had alopecia, a presumed autoimmune disease, the patients' immune response might differ from that of healthy individuals. Expanded TCRs formed significantly more large CDR3 similarity clusters than pre-sensitization or healthy control sets, consistent with antigen-driven responses. Repeated subsampling changed both the strength of the expansion versus patch-test correlation and the threshold at which the correlation became significant.

Receptor libraries were prepared by RACE. TCRdb shows the sequencer as NextSeq 500. During library preparation, unique molecular identifiers were attached to individual cDNA molecules so that TCRs could be counted in a quantitative, reproducible way. Both TCR alpha and TCR beta chains were sequenced from each blood RNA sample. Per the authors' processing: The median number of TCRs per sample was around 100,000, ranging from roughly 20,000 to 690,600. The Decombinator software suite was used to annotate the V, J and CDR3 of the TCR reads. To make PS versus PT1 abundance plots, every sample was subsampled to the same number of TCRs (28,000). Expanded TCRs were defined as absent before sensitization and observed at least eight times at the 2-week time point. TCRdb reran the public reads through fastp at Q25 and MiXCR, keeping productive beta chains. Each entry is one CDR3 protein sequence, shown with its most common DNA and genes. What appears here as the V and J calls and clone size reflects TCRdb's work, not the paper's. In all, the sample holds under 200,000 distinct CDR3 sequences, and around 30% of those were seen once. 2.9% of the sample rests with the top ten.

The material sequenced was whole blood, taken in connection with sensitization to the hapten diphenylcyclopropenone (DPC). The source is a woman aged 25 to 45 with alopecia areata. Some clones in this sample may be carry-over from other donors' samples.

The bases read TGCAGCGTTGAAGGGGGACTAGAAGTACGGTCACGCTCCTACAATGAGCAGTTCTTC. This gives the protein CSVEGGLEVRSRSYNEQFF. This sequence uses TRBV29-1 and TRBJ2-1; TRBD2 aligns with 8 central bases. The CDR3, cysteine through phenylalanine, is 19 amino acids long. Only the CDR3 DNA is retained, 57 bases long and in frame from the first base. V ends up 1 base short and J 0 bases short, with an unmatched junction base count of 14. CDR1 and CDR2 are read off the germline V gene as SQVTM and ANQGSEA.